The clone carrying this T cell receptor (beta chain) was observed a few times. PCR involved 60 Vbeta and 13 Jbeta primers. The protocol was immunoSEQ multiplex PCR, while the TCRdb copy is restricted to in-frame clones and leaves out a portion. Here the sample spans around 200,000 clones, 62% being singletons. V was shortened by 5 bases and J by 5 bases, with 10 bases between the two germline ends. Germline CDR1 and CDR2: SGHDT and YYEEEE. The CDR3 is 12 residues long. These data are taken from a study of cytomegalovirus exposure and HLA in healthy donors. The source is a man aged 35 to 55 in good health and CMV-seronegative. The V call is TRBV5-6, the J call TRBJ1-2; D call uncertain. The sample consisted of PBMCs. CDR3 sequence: CASSRRVYGYTF. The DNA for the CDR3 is TGTGCCAGCAGTCGGAGGGTATATGGCTACACCTTC.